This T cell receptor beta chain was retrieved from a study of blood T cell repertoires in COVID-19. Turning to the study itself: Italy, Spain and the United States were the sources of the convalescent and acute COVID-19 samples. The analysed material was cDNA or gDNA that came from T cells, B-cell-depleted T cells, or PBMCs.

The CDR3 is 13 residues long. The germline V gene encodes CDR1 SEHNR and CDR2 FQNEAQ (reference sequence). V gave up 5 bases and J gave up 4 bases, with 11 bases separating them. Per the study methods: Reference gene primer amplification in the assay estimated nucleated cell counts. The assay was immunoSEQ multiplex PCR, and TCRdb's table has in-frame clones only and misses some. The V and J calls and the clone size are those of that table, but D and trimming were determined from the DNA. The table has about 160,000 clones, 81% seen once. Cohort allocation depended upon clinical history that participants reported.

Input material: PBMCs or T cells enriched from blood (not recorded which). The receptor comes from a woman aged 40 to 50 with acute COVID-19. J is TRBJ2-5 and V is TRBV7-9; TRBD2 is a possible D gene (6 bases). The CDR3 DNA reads TGTGCCAGCAGCACCCCCGGGGGAGAGACCCAGTACTTC. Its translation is CASSTPGGETQYF.